This T cell receptor (beta chain) was sequenced during a study of response to subunit inactivated influenza vaccine. MiXCR, run by TCRdb on the RT-PCR reads, gives a single entry per CDR3 protein. Altogether about 240,000 distinct CDR3 sequences are present, more than 10% being singletons, with the ten largest covering about 7.8%. Comment on this clonotype: The antigen is undetermined.

Whole-study findings and limits: Researchers suggested that each seasonal influenza vaccination recruits few new T cells.

CDR1 is SGHVS, CDR2 FQNEAQ, per germline. V dropped 3 bases and J dropped 2; count of bases not matched to a gene: 4. The CDR3 runs to 15 residues. The chain couples TRBV7-8 to TRBJ2-3, with 8 nucleotides matching TRBD1. This material consisted of non-naive T cells sorted from PBMCs, taken around 14 days before vaccination. This receptor was obtained from a middle-aged man who received an inactivated influenza vaccine. As DNA, the CDR3 is TGTGCCAGCAGCTTGACAGGGGCGATCACAGATACGCAGTATTTT. Its protein product is CASSLTGAITDTQYF.